This T cell receptor (beta chain) was retrieved from a study of radiation and T cells in renal cell carcinoma. Described time point: blood 4 weeks post-SBRT, at nephrectomy. Treatment meaning: 15 Gy SBRT to primary tumor, nephrectomy 4 weeks later. This table comes from immunoSEQ multiplex PCR, and its TCRdb copy is limited to in-frame clones, with some not included. This table holds about 83,000 clones, over 80% found once. Germline V gene data show CDR1 as WSHSY and CDR2 as SAAADI. CDR3 length: 13 amino acids. Trimming removed 5 bases from V and 5 bases from J, with 13 bases in between. The J gene is TRBJ2-7, the V gene TRBV10-2; D might be TRBD1 (5 bases). The clonotype was recovered from an older woman with renal cell carcinoma. Sample: blood, taken from a patient whose treatment included radiotherapy and nephrectomy. CDR3 DNA: TGCGCCAGCAGTTGGCAGGGTCAAGACGAGCAGTACTTC. Translation: CASSWQGQDEQYF.